One sample yielded the 23 T cell receptor beta chains listed below, sequenced in a study of blood T cells in healthy people across ages. A second about 7 to 11 cycle PCR used barcoded and J-beta primers. Each CDR3 protein is one row after TCRdb ran MiXCR on the 5' RACE reads. The data hold 1.5 million to 2 million distinct CDR3 sequences, with roughly two fifths observed a single time. The sample consisted of blood. These receptors were obtained from a human donor in good health.

V usage is TRBV15 and J usage is TRBJ1-1; D is unclear. The CDR3 runs 14 residues. V was cut by 0 bases and J by 1 base, with 6 bases left in between. Germline V lookup: CDR1 LNHNV, CDR2 YYDKDF (reference sequence). CDR3 residues: CATSRDQTNTEAFF. In nucleotides, the CDR3 is TGTGCCACCAGCAGAGATCAAACGAACACTGAAGCTTTCTTT.

This clonotype has only a few counts. The chain uses TRBV4-2 and TRBJ2-5; 12 bases map to TRBD2. The trim removed 2 bases at V and 11 bases at J, leaving 9 bases unmatched. This CDR3 is built from 15 residues. Germline V gives CDR1 LGHNA, CDR2 YNFKEQ. CDR3 coding DNA: TGTGCCAGCAGCCAAAGGACTAGCGGGGATGATGAGCAGTACTTC. This translates into CASSQRTSGDDEQYF.

This clonotype was seen more than once but under ten times. The chain couples TRBV12-3 or TRBV12-4 to TRBJ2-6; D may match TRBD1 or TRBD2 (5 bases each). This CDR3 is built from 14 residues. V gave up 7 bases and J gave up 2 bases, with 9 bases separating them. DNA of the CDR3: TGTGCCAGCACCTGGGGGACTGGGGCCAACGTCCTGACTTTC. Amino acid sequence: CASTWGTGANVLTF.

This clonotype was seen more than once but under ten times. This chain uses TRBV7-3 with TRBJ1-2, with D possibly being TRBD1 (6 bases). The CDR3 totals 14 residues. The germline V and J ends were trimmed by 6 bases and 8 bases, with 19 bases remaining between them. CDR1 is SGHTA, CDR2 FQGTGA, per germline. The CDR3 nucleotides read TGTGCCAGCAGTGGGGAGGCAGGGGTTGGAGGCTACACCTTC. It encodes CASSGEAGVGGYTF.

This clonotype was detected a few times. The chain joins TRBV21-1 to TRBJ2-1; the DNA was not compared with TRBD2, the D call given in the table. TRBV21-1 is a pseudogene locus. The CDR3 sequence is 19 residues long. In DNA form, the CDR3 reads TGTGCCAGCAGCGGAGACTCGGGACTAGTTTGTAGGGTCTACAATGAGCAGTTCTTC. This sequence encodes CASSGDSGLVCRVYNEQFF.

This clonotype was picked up a small number of times. J is TRBJ2-7 and V is TRBV2, with a tentative D call TRBD1 (6 bases). The CDR3 totals 12 residues. V lost 7 bases to trimming and J lost 0 bases, with 7 bases between them. Germline assignment: CDR1 SNHLY and CDR2 FYNNEI. This CDR3 reads CASNRDSYEQYF. The CDR3 coding sequence is TGTGCCAGCAACAGGGACTCCTACGAGCAGTACTTC.

V is TRBV20-1 and J is TRBJ2-1, with 9 bases that match TRBD2. This CDR3 is 15 amino acids long. Germline CDR1 reads DFQATT; CDR2 reads SNEGSKA (reference sequence). Trimming took 6 bases from V and 4 from J; bases not matched to a gene: 10. The CDR3 spells CSAERGGAPYNEQFF. CDR3 in DNA: TGCAGTGCAGAGCGCGGGGGGGCCCCGTACAATGAGCAGTTCTTC.

CDR3 residues: CSVGLSGRNYEQYF. Here the CDR3 DNA reads TGCAGCGTCGGCTTAAGTGGTCGGAACTACGAGCAGTACTTC. The J gene is TRBJ2-7, the V gene TRBV29-1; no reliable D call. The germline CDR1 and CDR2 sequences are SQVTM and ANQGSEA. V lost 6 bases and J lost 3, with 18 bases in between. The CDR3 is 14 residues long.

This rearrangement joins TRBV20-1 to TRBJ1-2; possible D gene TRBD1, 5 bases. V lost 6 bases and J lost 7, with 15 bases in between. This CDR3 spans 12 amino acids. Germline V gene data show CDR1 as DFQATT and CDR2 as SNEGSKA (reference sequence). The DNA for the CDR3 is TGCAGTGCGGGGGTCTCACAGTTTGGCTACACCTTC. Translating gives CSAGVSQFGYTF.

The chain links TRBV7-2 to TRBJ2-2; possible D gene TRBD1, 6 bases. This CDR3 is 13 amino acids long. Germline CDR1 is SGHTA and CDR2 is FQGNSA. V was shortened by 8 bases and J by 3 bases, with 10 bases between the two germline ends. CDR3: CASGPGDTGELFF. DNA of the CDR3: TGTGCCAGCGGCCCAGGGGACACCGGGGAGCTGTTTTTT.

V is TRBV12-3 or TRBV12-4 and J is TRBJ1-2; no clear D gene. The CDR3 sequence is 12 residues long. Between the trimmed V and J ends, which lost 2 bases and 8 bases, there was a span of 9 bases. CDR3 coding DNA: TGTGCCAGCAGTTTATCGGCCGCCGGCTACACCTTC. The encoded protein is CASSLSAAGYTF.

As regards this clonotype: The junction and the germline gene differ at one end; a read error may be behind it. V is TRBV20-1 and J is TRBJ2-3; D call uncertain. The CDR3 extends over 12 amino acids. Germline V CDR1 and CDR2: DFQATT, SNEGSKA (reference sequence). CDR3 nucleotide sequence: TGCAGTGCTAGAGGGATCACAGATACGCGGTATTTT. Protein product: CSARGITDTRYF.

This clonotype was detected only a few times. The chain couples TRBV28 to TRBJ2-7, with 7 nucleotides matching TRBD2. The CDR3 runs 15 residues. The germline V gene encodes CDR1 MDHEN and CDR2 SYDVKM. V lost 4 bases to trimming and J lost 0 bases; unmatched junction nucleotides: 6. The CDR3 spells CASSSAGVPSYEQYF. CDR3 nucleotide sequence: TGTGCCAGCAGTTCCGCGGGGGTACCCTCCTACGAGCAGTACTTC.

J is TRBJ1-6 and V is TRBV27; no firm D call. The CDR3 is 14 residues long. Germline assignment: CDR1 MNHEY and CDR2 SMNVEV (reference sequence). V was clipped by 4 bases and J by 5 bases, with 9 bases between them. The CDR3 loop is CASSYGLNNSPLHF. Here the CDR3 DNA reads TGTGCCAGCAGTTACGGTCTTAATAATTCACCCCTCCACTTT.

The chain is built from TRBV2 and TRBJ2-4, with 7 bases identical to TRBD1. TRBJ2-5 matches the DNA end more closely, so the J call is doubtful. CDR3 length: 14 amino acids. Per germline, CDR1 SNHLY and CDR2 FYNNEI. CDR3 in DNA: TGTGCCAGCCAAGGGGGCCTTCAGCCAGAGACCCAGTACTTC. Translation gives CASQGGLQPETQYF.

The chain is built from TRBV18 and TRBJ2-5; D possibly uses TRBD1 or TRBD2 (5 bases each). The ends were cut back, 6 bases at V and 1 base at J, with 15 bases in the middle. Germline assignment: CDR1 KGHSH and CDR2 LQKENI. This CDR3 spans 15 amino acids. The CDR3: CASSTLSGTQETQYF. CDR3 coding DNA: TGTGCCAGCTCTACCCTCTCCGGGACCCAAGAGACCCAGTACTTC.

V is TRBV7-2 and J is TRBJ2-7; D tentatively reads TRBD1 or TRBD2 (5 bases each). Germline assignment: CDR1 SGHTA and CDR2 FQGNSA. CDR3 length: 15 amino acids. Trimming removed 4 bases at V and 4 bases at J, with 17 bases between. In DNA, the CDR3 is TGTGCCAGCAGCTCGAGGGACCCGACCTCATACGAGCAGTACTTC. Its translation: CASSSRDPTSYEQYF.

This chain joins TRBV7-9 and TRBJ2-1, with D tentatively TRBD1 (6 bases). V lost 5 bases and J lost 10, with 15 bases in between. The V gene's germline CDR1 is SEHNR and CDR2 FQNEAQ (reference sequence). The CDR3 spans 13 residues. In nucleotides, the CDR3 is TGTGCCAGCAGCAGCCCCCAGGGGTGGGAGCAGTTCTTC. It encodes CASSSPQGWEQFF.

The CDR3 DNA sequence: TGCGCCAGCAGCCAAGTGCCGGGGGGGGAGAACACTGAAGCTTTCTTT. Residues: CASSQVPGGENTEAFF. V and J are TRBV4-3 and TRBJ1-1; weak D call: TRBD1 (5 bases). Germline values: CDR1 LGHNA, CDR2 YSLEER. CDR3 length equals 16 residues. V lost 1 base to trimming and J lost 1 base, with 13 bases between them.

The chain carries TRBV6-2 or TRBV6-3 and TRBJ2-5; perhaps TRBD1 as D (6 bases). This CDR3 is built from 14 residues. Germline values: CDR1 MNHEY, CDR2 SVGEGT. The V end was cut by 6 bases, the J end by 1 base, with 12 bases between. CDR3 in DNA: TGTGCCAGCAGGTCCGGGACATTCCAAGAGACCCAGTACTTC. Protein: CASRSGTFQETQYF.

Turning to this clonotype: The junction departs from the called germline gene at one end, perhaps through a read error. The CDR3 region has the DNA TGTGCCATCAGTGAGTCGATGGGGACAGGGAGGAATGAACAGTTCTTC. It yields the protein CAISESMGTGRNEQFF. The chain carries TRBV10-3 and TRBJ2-1; 9 positions match TRBD1. This CDR3 has 16 residues. Germline lookup yields CDR1 ENHRY and CDR2 SYGVKD.

The chain recombines TRBV7-2 with TRBJ1-5; D call uncertain. The CDR3 totals 14 residues. Trimming took off 3 bases at V and 4 bases at J, with 10 bases between the two ends. Per the germline V gene, CDR1 is SGHTA and CDR2 is FQGNSA. The CDR3 sequence: CASSFKVLNQPQHF. The CDR3 coding sequence is TGTGCCAGCAGCTTTAAGGTCTTGAATCAGCCCCAGCATTTT. Using reference TRBV7-2 and TRBJ1-5 for the parts outside the CDR3, the full variable domain is GAGVSQSPSNKVTEKGKDVELRCDPISGHTALYWYRQSLGQGLEFLIYFQGNSAPDKSGLPSDRFSAERTGGSVSTLTIQRTQQEDSAVYLCASSFKVLNQPQHFGDGTRLSIL.

This clonotype was detected many times. One junction end does not reproduce the germline sequence, and a read error may be involved. The V and J genes are TRBV3-1 and TRBJ2-7, with 9 bases aligning to TRBD2. CDR1 is LGHDT, CDR2 YNNKEL, per germline (reference sequence). The CDR3 is 14 residues long. The CDR3 DNA follows: TGCGCCAGCAGCCAAGCGGGGGGTTCCTACGAGCAGTACTTC. It codes for CASSQAGGSYEQYF.